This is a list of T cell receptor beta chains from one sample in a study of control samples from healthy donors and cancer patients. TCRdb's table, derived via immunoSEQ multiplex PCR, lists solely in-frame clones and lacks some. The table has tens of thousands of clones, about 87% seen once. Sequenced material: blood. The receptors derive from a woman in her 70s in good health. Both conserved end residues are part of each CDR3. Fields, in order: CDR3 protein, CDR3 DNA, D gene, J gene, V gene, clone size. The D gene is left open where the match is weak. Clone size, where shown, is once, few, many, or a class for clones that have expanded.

CASSAGQGVYEQYF | TGTGCCAGCAGCGCCGGACAGGGGGTCTACGAGCAGTACTTC | TRBD1 | TRBJ2-7 | TRBV9 | NA
CASSLGQGMNTEAFF | TGCGCCAGCAGCTTGGGACAGGGGATGAACACTGAAGCTTTCTTT | TRBD1 | TRBJ1-1 | TRBV5-1 | NA
CASSRTAPLNSNQPQHF | TGTGCCAGTAGTAGGACAGCCCCGCTAAATAGCAATCAGCCCCAGCATTTT | NA | TRBJ1-5 | TRBV19 | NA
CASSPGGGRLGAEAFF | TGCGCCAGCAGCCCCGGGGGTGGGAGGCTTGGGGCTGAAGCTTTCTTT | NA | TRBJ1-1 | TRBV4-1 | NA
CASSGLQGGTEAFF | TGTGCCAGCAGCGGCCTACAGGGGGGCACTGAAGCTTTCTTT | TRBD1 | TRBJ1-1 | TRBV6-6 | NA
CASSYRGQGAKTYEQYF | TGTGCCAGCAGTTACAGGGGCCAGGGGGCGAAAACCTACGAGCAGTACTTC | TRBD1 | TRBJ2-7 | TRBV6-2/TRBV6-3 | NA
CASSGEFEKLFF | TGTGCCAGCAGTGGAGAGTTTGAAAAACTGTTTTTT | NA | TRBJ1-4 | TRBV2 | NA
CASKGGTGYNEQFF | TGTGCCAGCAAAGGGGGGACAGGCTACAATGAGCAGTTCTTC | TRBD1 | TRBJ2-1 | TRBV6-5 | NA
CAGPGTGANYGYTF | TGTGCCGGCCCGGGGACAGGAGCTAACTATGGCTACACCTTC | TRBD1 | TRBJ1-2 | TRBV30 | NA
CASSEGRVGANVLTF | TGTGCCAGCAGTGAAGGCAGGGTCGGGGCCAACGTCCTGACTTTT | NA | TRBJ2-6 | TRBV2 | NA
CASSQQGGYTF | TGTGCCAGCAGCCAACAGGGTGGCTACACCTTC | NA | TRBJ1-2 | TRBV14 | NA
CASRVAGSYEQYF | TGTGCCAGCAGGGTAGCGGGATCCTACGAGCAGTACTTC | TRBD2 | TRBJ2-7 | TRBV12-3/TRBV12-4 | NA
CASSQDSLFTTVPDTQYF | TGCGCCAGCAGCCAAGATTCCCTGTTCACCACGGTCCCAGATACGCAGTATTTT | NA | TRBJ2-3 | TRBV4-1 | NA
CASSEGGQAVDEQYF | TGTGCCAGCAGTGAAGGGGGGCAGGCCGTGGACGAGCAGTACTTC | NA | TRBJ2-7 | TRBV6-1 | NA
CASSYSGLAGEETQYF | TGTGCCAGCAGTTACTCGGGACTAGCGGGTGAAGAGACCCAGTACTTC | TRBD2 | TRBJ2-5 | TRBV6-5 | NA
CASSPTGVQPQHF | TGTGCCAGCAGCCCGACAGGGGTTCAGCCCCAGCATTTT | TRBD1 | TRBJ1-5 | TRBV7-2 | NA
CASIHSGGAEAFF | TGTGCCAGCATCCATTCCGGGGGTGCTGAAGCTTTCTTT | NA | TRBJ1-1 | TRBV6-5 | once
CASRFPSGGGYTF | TGTGCCAGCAGATTCCCGTCGGGGGGTGGCTACACCTTC | NA | TRBJ1-2 | TRBV5-5 | NA
CASVHRAGGGEQFF | TGTGCCAGCGTCCACCGGGCGGGAGGCGGTGAGCAGTTCTTC | TRBD2 | TRBJ2-1 | TRBV7-9 | NA
CASRLLLETEAFF | TGTGCCAGCAGACTTCTACTGGAGACTGAAGCTTTCTTT | NA | TRBJ1-1 | TRBV6-6 | NA
CASSPGQINSPLHF | TGTGCCAGCAGCCCCGGACAGATCAATTCACCCCTCCACTTT | NA | TRBJ1-6 | TRBV6-5 | few
CASSQRTGAGNTIYF | TGTGCCAGCAGCCAACGGACAGGGGCTGGAAACACCATATATTTT | TRBD1 | TRBJ1-3 | TRBV14 | NA
CASSQREGYSPLHF | TGTGCCAGCAGCCAACGGGAGGGGTATTCACCCCTCCACTTT | NA | TRBJ1-6 | TRBV3-1/TRBV3-2 | NA
CASQDRPTDTQYF | TGTGCCAGCCAAGACAGGCCCACAGATACGCAGTATTTT | NA | TRBJ2-3 | TRBV12-3/TRBV12-4 | NA
CASSSSGTTFGYTF | TGTGCCAGCAGTTCCTCCGGGACGACGTTCGGCTACACCTTC | NA | TRBJ1-2 | TRBV6-5 | NA
CASSVQGPFNGYTF | TGTGCCAGCAGCGTCCAAGGGCCATTCAATGGCTACACCTTC | NA | TRBJ1-2 | TRBV9 | NA
CAISEGGGGYEQYF | TGTGCCATCAGTGAAGGTGGCGGGGGGTACGAGCAGTACTTC | TRBD2 | TRBJ2-7 | TRBV10-3 | NA
CASIPWRRGRNSPLHF | TGTGCCAGCATCCCGTGGCGGAGGGGGCGAAATTCACCCCTCCACTTT | TRBD1 | TRBJ1-6 | TRBV5-6 | NA
CASSPDRGTNEKLFF | TGTGCCAGCAGCCCGGACAGGGGAACTAATGAAAAACTGTTTTTT | TRBD1 | TRBJ1-4 | TRBV5-4 | once
CASTTGQMRNTIYF | TGTGCCAGTACCACGGGACAGATGCGAAACACCATATATTTT | TRBD1 | TRBJ1-3 | TRBV19 | NA
CSVWGGPTAGGYTF | TGCAGCGTTTGGGGGGGACCTACTGCGGGAGGCTACACCTTC | NA | TRBJ1-2 | TRBV29-1 | NA